A selection of T cell receptor beta chains follows, all from one sample in a study of monozygotic twins with inflammatory bowel disease. After re-calling the 5' RACE reads, TCRdb lists one entry per CDR3 protein, DNA absent. Recorded for this sample: 350,000 to 400,000 distinct CDR3 sequences. The specimen sequenced was blood. These receptors originate from a human donor with ulcerative colitis or Crohn's disease, or a healthy co-twin of an affected twin (not recorded which). Both conserved end residues are part of each CDR3. The order of the fields is CDR3 protein, J gene, V gene.

CASKDSTVEYF | TRBJ2-4 | TRBV28
CSAPWRGNYGYTF | TRBJ1-2 | TRBV20-1
CASSSLGLAGDYEQYF | TRBJ2-7 | TRBV11-2
CSAVPSRDRGLYEQYF | TRBJ2-7 | TRBV20-1
CASSHPTAFVGINTGELFF | TRBJ2-2 | TRBV4-1
CASRQGVVYEQYF | TRBJ2-7 | TRBV12-3/TRBV12-4
CASSPVSSGANVLTF | TRBJ2-6 | TRBV27
CASSLAYPGGNEQFF | TRBJ2-1 | TRBV7-2
CASSQARGDRLSGANVLTF | TRBJ2-6 | TRBV4-1
CASSYPRGTGGDTSKNIQYF | TRBJ2-4 | TRBV6-2/TRBV6-3
CASSLPTSGGQETQYF | TRBJ2-5 | TRBV5-1
CASSGFPGQGTYNEQFF | TRBJ2-1 | TRBV7-9
CASSPVGRQETQYF | TRBJ2-5 | TRBV12-3/TRBV12-4
CASRQNQETQYF | TRBJ2-5 | TRBV2
CAIHPWGQGYYEQYF | TRBJ2-7 | TRBV10-3
CASLMQGRTNTQYF | TRBJ2-3 | TRBV12-3/TRBV12-4
CASSRRQATNEKLFF | TRBJ1-4 | TRBV4-2
CATSDPTGLGETQYF | TRBJ2-5 | TRBV24-1
CASSQDPTGRGYGYTF | TRBJ1-2 | TRBV4-3
CASSFGGDYEQYF | TRBJ2-7 | TRBV19
CSHRDRESDEQFF | TRBJ2-1 | TRBV29-1
CASSSPRGGAAYNEQFF | TRBJ2-1 | TRBV7-2
CASSYNRGPNEQFF | TRBJ2-1 | TRBV28
CASSPGVTGGSEQYF | TRBJ2-7 | TRBV18
CASSRQGGAGELFF | TRBJ2-2 | TRBV6-2/TRBV6-3
CASSARDRYNEQFF | TRBJ2-1 | TRBV5-4
CASRVGTGFYEQFF | TRBJ2-1 | TRBV6-2/TRBV6-3
CASSLFLPAGQRSYEQYF | TRBJ2-7 | TRBV27
CSVPGLPSDEQFF | TRBJ2-1 | TRBV20-1
CASSREGEQFF | TRBJ2-1 | TRBV3-1
CASSRSTSGGTEQFF | TRBJ2-1 | TRBV7-2
CPSSQVIRTPQHF | TRBJ1-5 | TRBV4-3
CASSANLASETQYF | TRBJ2-5 | TRBV9
CASSQVQGLNTEAFF | TRBJ1-1 | TRBV14
CATSDWSGLNTDTQYF | TRBJ2-3 | TRBV24-1
CASSLPGGDRYNEQFF | TRBJ2-1 | TRBV12-3/TRBV12-4
CSVEGGQDTQYF | TRBJ2-3 | TRBV29-1
CASSPGIYTDTQYF | TRBJ2-3 | TRBV18
CSAHTSGVNTGELFF | TRBJ2-2 | TRBV20-1
CASSPRAGVSTEAFF | TRBJ1-1 | TRBV3-1
CSVSGKGYEQYF | TRBJ2-7 | TRBV20-1
CASSELAGVTGELFF | TRBJ2-2 | TRBV28
CASSQGQGRSYGYTF | TRBJ1-2 | TRBV4-1
CSAREPGGSTGELFF | TRBJ2-2 | TRBV20-1
CASSLRLSGFNTEAFF | TRBJ1-1 | TRBV7-6